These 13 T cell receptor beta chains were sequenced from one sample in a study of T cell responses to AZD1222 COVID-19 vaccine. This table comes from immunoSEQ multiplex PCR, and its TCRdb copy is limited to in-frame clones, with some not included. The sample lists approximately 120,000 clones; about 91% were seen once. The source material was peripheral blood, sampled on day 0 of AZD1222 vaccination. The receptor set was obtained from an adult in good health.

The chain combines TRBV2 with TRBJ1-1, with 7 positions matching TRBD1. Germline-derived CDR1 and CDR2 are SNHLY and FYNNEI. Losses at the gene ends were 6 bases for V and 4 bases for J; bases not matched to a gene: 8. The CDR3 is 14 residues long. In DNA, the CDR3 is TGTGCCAGCAGCCGGACAGGCCGTCCCACTGAAGCTTTCTTT. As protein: CASSRTGRPTEAFF. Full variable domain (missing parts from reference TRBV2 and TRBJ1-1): EPEVTQTPSHQVTQMGQEVILRCVPISNHLYFYWYRQILGQKVEFLVSFYNNEISEKSEIFDDQFSVERPDGSNFTLKIRSTKLEDSAMYFCASSRTGRPTEAFFGQGTRLTVV.

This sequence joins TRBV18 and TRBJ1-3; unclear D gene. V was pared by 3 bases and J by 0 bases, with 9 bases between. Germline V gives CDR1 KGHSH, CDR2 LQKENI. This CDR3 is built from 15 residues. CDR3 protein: CASSPSRNSGNTIYF. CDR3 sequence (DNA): TGTGCCAGCTCACCTAGCAGAAACTCTGGAAACACCATATATTTT.

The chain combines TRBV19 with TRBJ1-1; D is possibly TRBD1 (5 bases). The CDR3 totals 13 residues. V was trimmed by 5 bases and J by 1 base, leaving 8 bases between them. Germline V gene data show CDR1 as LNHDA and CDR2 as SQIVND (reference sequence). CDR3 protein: CASSDSPNTEAFF. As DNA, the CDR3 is TGTGCCAGTAGTGACAGTCCGAACACTGAAGCTTTCTTT.

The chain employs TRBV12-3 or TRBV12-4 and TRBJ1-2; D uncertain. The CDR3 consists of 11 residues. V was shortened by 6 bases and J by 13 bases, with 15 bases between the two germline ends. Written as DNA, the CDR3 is TGTGCCAGCAGGGAGCCTCAGGAGGCCACCTTC. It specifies CASREPQEATF.

The CDR3 loop is CASSLQGGRAPYEQYF. CDR3 sequence (DNA): TGCGCCAGCAGCTTACAAGGCGGGAGGGCCCCCTACGAGCAGTACTTC. The V call is TRBV5-1, the J call TRBJ2-7; 9 bases are a match to TRBD2. CDR1 and CDR2 from the germline V gene are SGHRS and YFSETQ. V was clipped by 2 bases and J by 2 bases; unmatched bases: 8. The CDR3 covers 16 residues.

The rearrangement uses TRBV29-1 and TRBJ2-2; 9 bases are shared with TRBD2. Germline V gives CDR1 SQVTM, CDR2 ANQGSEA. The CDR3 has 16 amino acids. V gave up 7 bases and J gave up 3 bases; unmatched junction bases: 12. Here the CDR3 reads CSAGDSSGGDTGELFF. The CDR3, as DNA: TGCAGCGCCGGGGACAGTAGCGGGGGAGACACCGGGGAGCTGTTTTTT.

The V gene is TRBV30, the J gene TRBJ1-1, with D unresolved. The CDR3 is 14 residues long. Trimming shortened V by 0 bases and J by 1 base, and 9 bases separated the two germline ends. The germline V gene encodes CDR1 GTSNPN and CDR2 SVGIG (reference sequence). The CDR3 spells CAWSVGGTNTEAFF. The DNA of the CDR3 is TGTGCCTGGAGTGTTGGCGGAACGAACACTGAAGCTTTCTTT. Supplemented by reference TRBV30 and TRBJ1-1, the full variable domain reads SQTIHQWPATLVQPVGSPLSLECTVEGTSNPNLYWYRQAAGRGLQLLFYSVGIGQISSEVPQNLSASRPQDRQFILSSKKLLLSDSGFYLCAWSVGGTNTEAFFGQGTRLTVV.

This CDR3 reads CASSEDSYGYTF. CDR3 DNA sequence: TGTGCCAGCAGTGAAGACTCCTATGGCTACACCTTC. This chain joins TRBV6-1 and TRBJ1-2; D ambiguous. CDR3 size: 12 residues. Germline V gene sequence: CDR1 MNHNS, CDR2 SASEGT. With 1 base removed from V and 4 bases from J, the gap between germline ends came to 4 bases.

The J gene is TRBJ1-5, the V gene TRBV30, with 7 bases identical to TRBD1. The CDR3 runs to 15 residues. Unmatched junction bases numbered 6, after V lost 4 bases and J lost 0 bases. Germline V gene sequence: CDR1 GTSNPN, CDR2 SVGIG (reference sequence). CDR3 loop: CAWTATGLSNQPQHF. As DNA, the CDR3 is TGTGCCTGGACCGCGACAGGGCTTAGCAATCAGCCCCAGCATTTT.

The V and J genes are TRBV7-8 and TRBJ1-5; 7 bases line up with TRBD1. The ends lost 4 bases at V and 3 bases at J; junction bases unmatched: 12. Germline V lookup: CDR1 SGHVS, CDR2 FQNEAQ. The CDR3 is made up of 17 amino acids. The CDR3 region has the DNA TGTGCCAGCAGCTGGACCGGGACAGTGAAAGCCAATCAGCCCCAGCATTTT. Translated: CASSWTGTVKANQPQHF.

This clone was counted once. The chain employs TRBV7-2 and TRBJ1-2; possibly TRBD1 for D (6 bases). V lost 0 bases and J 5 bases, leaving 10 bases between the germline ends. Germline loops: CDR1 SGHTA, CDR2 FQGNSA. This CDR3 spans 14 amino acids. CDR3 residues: CASSLARGEYGYTF. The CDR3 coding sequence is TGTGCCAGCAGCTTAGCCAGGGGAGAGTATGGCTACACCTTC. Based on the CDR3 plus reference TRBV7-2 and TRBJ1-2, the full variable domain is GAGVSQSPSNKVTEKGKDVELRCDPISGHTALYWYRQSLGQGLEFLIYFQGNSAPDKSGLPSDRFSAERTGGSVSTLTIQRTQQEDSAVYLCASSLARGEYGYTFGSGTRLTVV.

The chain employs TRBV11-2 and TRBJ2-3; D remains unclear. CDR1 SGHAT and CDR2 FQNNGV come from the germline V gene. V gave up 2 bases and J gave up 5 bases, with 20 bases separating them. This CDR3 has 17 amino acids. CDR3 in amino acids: CASSLWALQGAGDTQYF. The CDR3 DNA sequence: TGTGCCAGCAGCTTATGGGCGCTCCAAGGAGCTGGAGATACGCAGTATTTT.

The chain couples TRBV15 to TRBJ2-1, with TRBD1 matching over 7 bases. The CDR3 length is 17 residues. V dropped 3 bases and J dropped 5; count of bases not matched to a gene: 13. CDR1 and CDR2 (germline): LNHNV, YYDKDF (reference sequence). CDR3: CATSRGTGVLDDNEQFF. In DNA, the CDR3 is TGTGCCACCAGCAGGGGAACAGGGGTGTTGGATGACAATGAGCAGTTCTTC.